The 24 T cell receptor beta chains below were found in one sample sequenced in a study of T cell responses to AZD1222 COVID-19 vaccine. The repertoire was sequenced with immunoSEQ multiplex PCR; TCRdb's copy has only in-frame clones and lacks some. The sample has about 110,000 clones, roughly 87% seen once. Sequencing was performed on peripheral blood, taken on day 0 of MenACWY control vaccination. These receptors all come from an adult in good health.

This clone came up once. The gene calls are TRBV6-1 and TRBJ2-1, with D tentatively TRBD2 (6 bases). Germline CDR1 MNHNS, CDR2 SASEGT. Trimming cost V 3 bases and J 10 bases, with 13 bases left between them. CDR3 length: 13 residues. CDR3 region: CASSEGGFREQFF. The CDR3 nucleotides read TGTGCCAGCAGTGAGGGGGGATTTCGGGAGCAGTTCTTC.

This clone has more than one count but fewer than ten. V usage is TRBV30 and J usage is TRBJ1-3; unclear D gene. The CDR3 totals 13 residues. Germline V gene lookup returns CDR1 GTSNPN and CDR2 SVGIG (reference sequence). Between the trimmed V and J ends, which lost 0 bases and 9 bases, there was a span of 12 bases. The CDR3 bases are TGTGCCTGGAGTGTACGCCTGGGGAGCACCATATATTTT. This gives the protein CAWSVRLGSTIYF.

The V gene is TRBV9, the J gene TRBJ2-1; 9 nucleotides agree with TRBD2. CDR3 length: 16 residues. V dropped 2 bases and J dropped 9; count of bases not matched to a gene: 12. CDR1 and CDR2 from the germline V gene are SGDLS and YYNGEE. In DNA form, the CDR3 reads TGTGCCAGCAGCGTTTGGGTCGCGGGAGGGCCGGGTGAGCAGTTCTTC. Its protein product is CASSVWVAGGPGEQFF.

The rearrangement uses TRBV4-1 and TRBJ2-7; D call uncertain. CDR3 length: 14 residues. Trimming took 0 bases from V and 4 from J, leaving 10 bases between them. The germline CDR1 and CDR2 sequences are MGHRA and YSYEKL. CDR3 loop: CASSQEGLTYEQYF. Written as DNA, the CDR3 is TGCGCCAGCAGCCAAGAAGGTCTTACGTACGAGCAGTACTTC.

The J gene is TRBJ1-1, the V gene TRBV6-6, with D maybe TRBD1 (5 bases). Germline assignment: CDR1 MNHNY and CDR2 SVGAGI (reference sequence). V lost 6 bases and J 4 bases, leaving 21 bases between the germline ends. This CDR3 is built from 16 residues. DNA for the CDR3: TGTGCCAGCAGCGGACCGGCTCAGGGTTTGACCACTGAAGCTTTCTTT. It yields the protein CASSGPAQGLTTEAFF.

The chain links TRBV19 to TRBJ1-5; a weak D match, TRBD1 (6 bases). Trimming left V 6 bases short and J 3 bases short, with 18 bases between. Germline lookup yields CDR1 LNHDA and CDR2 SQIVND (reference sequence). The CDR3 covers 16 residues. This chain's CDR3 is CASRDLGTPNNQPQHF. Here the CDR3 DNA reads TGTGCCAGTAGGGACCTCGGGACACCAAACAATCAGCCCCAGCATTTT.

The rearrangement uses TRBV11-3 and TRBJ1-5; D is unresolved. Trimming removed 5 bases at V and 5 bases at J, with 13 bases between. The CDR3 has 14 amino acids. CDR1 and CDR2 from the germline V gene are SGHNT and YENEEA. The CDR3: CASSPRTVDQPQHF. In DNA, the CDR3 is TGTGCCAGCAGCCCCCGTACAGTTGATCAGCCCCAGCATTTT.

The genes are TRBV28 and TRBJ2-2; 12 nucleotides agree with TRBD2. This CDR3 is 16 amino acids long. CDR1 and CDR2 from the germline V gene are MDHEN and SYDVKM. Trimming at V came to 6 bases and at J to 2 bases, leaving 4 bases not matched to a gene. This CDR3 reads CASRLAGGLNTGELFF. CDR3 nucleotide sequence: TGTGCCAGCAGGCTAGCGGGGGGGCTTAACACCGGGGAGCTGTTTTTT. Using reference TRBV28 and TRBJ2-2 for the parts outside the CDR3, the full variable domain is DVKVTQSSRYLVKRTGEKVFLECVQDMDHENMFWYRQDPGLGLRLIYFSYDVKMKEKGDIPEGYSVSREKKERFSLILESASTNQTSMYLCASRLAGGLNTGELFFGEGSRLTVL.

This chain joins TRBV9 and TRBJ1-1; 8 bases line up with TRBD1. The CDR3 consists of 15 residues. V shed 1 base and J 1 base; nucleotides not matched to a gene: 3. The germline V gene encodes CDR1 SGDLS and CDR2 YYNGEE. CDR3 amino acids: CASSVIDRGNTEAFF. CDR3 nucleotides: TGTGCCAGCAGCGTAATTGACAGGGGGAACACTGAAGCTTTCTTT.

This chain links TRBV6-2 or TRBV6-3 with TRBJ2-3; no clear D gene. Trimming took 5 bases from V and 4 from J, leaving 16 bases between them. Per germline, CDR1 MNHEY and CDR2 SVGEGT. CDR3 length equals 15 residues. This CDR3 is CASSRAGLRADTQYF. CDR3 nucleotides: TGTGCCAGCAGTCGTGCCGGGTTACGGGCAGATACGCAGTATTTT.

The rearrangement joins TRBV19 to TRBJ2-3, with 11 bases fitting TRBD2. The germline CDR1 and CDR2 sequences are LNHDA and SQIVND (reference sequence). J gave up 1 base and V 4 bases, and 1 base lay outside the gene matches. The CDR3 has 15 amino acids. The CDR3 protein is CASSTGLAGTDTQYF. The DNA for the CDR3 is TGTGCCAGTAGTACGGGACTAGCGGGCACAGATACGCAGTATTTT. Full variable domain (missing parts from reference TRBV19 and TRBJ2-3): DGGITQSPKYLFRKEGQNVTLSCEQNLNHDAMYWYRQDPGQGLRLIYYSQIVNDFQKGDIAEGYSVSREKKESFPLTVTSAQKNPTAFYLCASSTGLAGTDTQYFGPGTRLTVL.

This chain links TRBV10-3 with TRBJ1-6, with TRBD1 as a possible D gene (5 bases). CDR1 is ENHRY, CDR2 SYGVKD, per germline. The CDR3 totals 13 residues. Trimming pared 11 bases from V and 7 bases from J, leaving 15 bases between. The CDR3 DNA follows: TGTGCCGGGAGTGGGGGATGGAATTCACCCCTCCACTTT. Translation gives CAGSGGWNSPLHF.

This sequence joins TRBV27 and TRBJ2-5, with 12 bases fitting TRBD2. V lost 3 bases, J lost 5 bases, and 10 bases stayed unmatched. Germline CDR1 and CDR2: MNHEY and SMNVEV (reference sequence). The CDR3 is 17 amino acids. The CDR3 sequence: CASSFTNRLAGDETQYF. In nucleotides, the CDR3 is TGTGCCAGCAGTTTCACCAACAGACTAGCGGGAGATGAGACCCAGTACTTC.

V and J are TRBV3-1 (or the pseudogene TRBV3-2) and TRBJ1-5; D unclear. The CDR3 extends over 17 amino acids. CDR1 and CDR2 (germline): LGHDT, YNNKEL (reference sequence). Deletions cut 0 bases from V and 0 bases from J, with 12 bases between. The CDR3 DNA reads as TGTGCCAGCAGCCAAGAGTCCGATGGGCATAGCAATCAGCCCCAGCATTTT. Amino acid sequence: CASSQESDGHSNQPQHF.

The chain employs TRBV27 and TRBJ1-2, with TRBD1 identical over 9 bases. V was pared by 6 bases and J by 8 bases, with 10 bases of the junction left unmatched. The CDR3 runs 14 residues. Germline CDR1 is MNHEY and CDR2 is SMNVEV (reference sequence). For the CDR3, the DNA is TGTGCCAGCAGATCTCCTATAACAGGGGGCGGCTACACCTTC. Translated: CASRSPITGGGYTF.

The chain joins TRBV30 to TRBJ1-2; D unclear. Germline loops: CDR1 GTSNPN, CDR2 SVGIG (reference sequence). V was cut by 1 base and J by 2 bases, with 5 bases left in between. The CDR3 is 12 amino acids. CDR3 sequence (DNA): TGTGCCTGGAGTGCTGTGAACTATGGCTACACCTTC. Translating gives CAWSAVNYGYTF. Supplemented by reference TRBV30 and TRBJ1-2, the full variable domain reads SQTIHQWPATLVQPVGSPLSLECTVEGTSNPNLYWYRQAAGRGLQLLFYSVGIGQISSEVPQNLSASRPQDRQFILSSKKLLLSDSGFYLCAWSAVNYGYTFGSGTRLTVV.

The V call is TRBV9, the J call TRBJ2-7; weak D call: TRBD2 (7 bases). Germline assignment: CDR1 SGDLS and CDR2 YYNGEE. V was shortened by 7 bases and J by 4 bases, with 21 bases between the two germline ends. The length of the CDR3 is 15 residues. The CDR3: CASLHTQAGTYEQYF. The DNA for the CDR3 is TGTGCCAGCCTACACACACAAGCGGGGACATACGAGCAGTACTTC.

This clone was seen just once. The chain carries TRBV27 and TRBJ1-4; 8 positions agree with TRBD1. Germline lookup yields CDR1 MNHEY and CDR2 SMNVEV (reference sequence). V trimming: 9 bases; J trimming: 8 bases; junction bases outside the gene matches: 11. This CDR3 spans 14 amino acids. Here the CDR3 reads CASLDRVGGEKLFF. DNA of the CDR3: TGTGCCAGTCTGGACAGGGTCGGGGGGGAAAAACTGTTTTTT.

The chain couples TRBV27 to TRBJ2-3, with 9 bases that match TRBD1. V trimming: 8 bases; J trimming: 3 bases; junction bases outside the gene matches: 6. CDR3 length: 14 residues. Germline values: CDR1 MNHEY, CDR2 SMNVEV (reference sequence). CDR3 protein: CASAGDRVTDTQYF. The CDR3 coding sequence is TGTGCCAGCGCCGGGGACAGGGTGACAGATACGCAGTATTTT.

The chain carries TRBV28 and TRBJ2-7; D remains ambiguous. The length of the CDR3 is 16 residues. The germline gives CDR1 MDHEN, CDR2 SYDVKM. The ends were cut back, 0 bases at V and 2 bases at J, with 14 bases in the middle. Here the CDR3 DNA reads TGTGCCAGCAGTTTATGGCCTCTTAGCCGTACCTACGAGCAGTACTTC. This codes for CASSLWPLSRTYEQYF.

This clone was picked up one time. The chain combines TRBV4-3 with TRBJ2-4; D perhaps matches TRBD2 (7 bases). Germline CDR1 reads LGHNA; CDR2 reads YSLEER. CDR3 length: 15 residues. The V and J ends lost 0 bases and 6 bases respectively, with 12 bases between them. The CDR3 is CASSQERGGRNIQYF. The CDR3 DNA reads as TGCGCCAGCAGCCAAGAGAGGGGGGGACGAAACATTCAGTACTTC.

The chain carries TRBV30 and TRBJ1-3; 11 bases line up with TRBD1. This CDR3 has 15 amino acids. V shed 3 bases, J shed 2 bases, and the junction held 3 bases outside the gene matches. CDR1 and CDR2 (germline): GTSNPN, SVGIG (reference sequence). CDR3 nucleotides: TGTGCCTGGAGCGGGGACAGGGGGACTGGAAACACCATATATTTT. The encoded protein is CAWSGDRGTGNTIYF.

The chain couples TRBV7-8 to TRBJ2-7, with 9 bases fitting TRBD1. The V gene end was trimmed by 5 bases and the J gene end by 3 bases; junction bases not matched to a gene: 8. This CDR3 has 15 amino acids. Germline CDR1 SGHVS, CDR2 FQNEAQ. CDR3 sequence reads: CASSNSRGQGYEQYF. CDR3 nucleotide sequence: TGTGCCAGCAGCAATTCGCGGGGACAGGGCTACGAGCAGTACTTC.

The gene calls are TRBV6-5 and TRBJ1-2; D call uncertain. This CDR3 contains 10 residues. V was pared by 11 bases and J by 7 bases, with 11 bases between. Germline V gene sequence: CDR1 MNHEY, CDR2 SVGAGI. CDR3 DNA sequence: TGTGCCGTAGGCGCTGGTGGCTACACCTTC. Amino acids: CAVGAGGYTF.